Below are 27 T cell receptor beta chains sequenced from a single sample in a study of identical twins. One entry per CDR3 protein, called by TCRdb with MiXCR from the 5' RACE reads. This table holds about 240,000 distinct CDR3 sequences, roughly 13% found once. This sample also appeared in a second study, on yellow fever vaccine responses in identical twins.

Specimen: memory (CD45RO+) T cells sorted from blood. Source of these receptors: a woman between 18 and 29 years old in good health.

This clonotype was seen only a few times. The chain combines TRBV11-2 with TRBJ2-5, with TRBD1 matching over 7 bases. There are 18 residues in the CDR3. The ends lost 5 bases at V and 6 bases at J; junction bases unmatched: 21. Per the germline V gene, CDR1 is SGHAT and CDR2 is FQNNGV. DNA of the CDR3: TGTGCCAGCAGCCAAGGTGTACCTAGACAGGGTATAGGGAAGACCCAGTACTTC. As protein: CASSQGVPRQGIGKTQYF. The variable domain in full, completed from reference TRBV11-2 and TRBJ2-5, reads EAGVAQSPRYKIIEKRQSVAFWCNPISGHATLYWYQQILGQGPKLLIQFQNNGVVDDSQLPKDRFSAERLKGVDSTLKIQPAKLEDSAVYLCASSQGVPRQGIGKTQYFGPGTRLLVL.

The rearrangement uses TRBV28 and TRBJ2-7, with 8 positions matching TRBD2. V shed 1 base, J shed 6 bases, and the junction held 8 bases outside the gene matches. The CDR3 runs to 15 residues. Germline values: CDR1 MDHEN, CDR2 SYDVKM. CDR3 bases: TGTGCCAGCAGTTTATCAGGTAGCGGGATCGTCGAGCAGTACTTC. Translating gives CASSLSGSGIVEQYF.

This clonotype was seen at least ten times. J is TRBJ1-2 and V is TRBV24-1, with D unclear. The V end was cut by 3 bases, the J end by 4 bases, with 8 bases between. The length of the CDR3 is 13 residues. Looked up from germline, CDR1 is KGHDR and CDR2 is SFDVKD. The CDR3 nucleotides read TGTGCCACCAGTGATGTGGGGAGCTATGGCTACACCTTC. It codes for CATSDVGSYGYTF.

The table lists this clonotype with a few counts. This chain connects TRBV7-2 to TRBJ2-2, with 7 bases lining up with TRBD1. The CDR3 totals 15 residues. V trimming: 5 bases; J trimming: 4 bases; junction bases outside the gene matches: 7. Germline V gene sequence: CDR1 SGHTA, CDR2 FQGNSA. This CDR3 is CASSTRQGSTGELFF. The DNA for the CDR3 is TGTGCCAGCAGCACACGACAGGGCAGCACCGGGGAGCTGTTTTTT.

Many counts were recorded for this clonotype. The chain carries TRBV11-2 and TRBJ2-4; D could derive from TRBD1 or TRBD2 (6 bases each). Looked up from germline, CDR1 is SGHAT and CDR2 is FQNNGV. This CDR3 is 16 amino acids long. V shed 0 bases and J shed 3 bases, with 12 bases lying between them. As DNA, the CDR3 is TGTGCCAGCAGCTTAGATCGAGGGGGGCGCAAAAACATTCAGTACTTC. Its protein is CASSLDRGGRKNIQYF.

This clonotype showed up just once. The rearrangement joins TRBV29-1 to TRBJ2-7; 10 nucleotides agree with TRBD1. From germline, CDR1 is SQVTM and CDR2 ANQGSEA. V trimming: 4 bases; J trimming: 7 bases; junction bases outside the gene matches: 7. This CDR3 contains 13 residues. CDR3 in amino acids: CSVGDRGKVEQYF. CDR3 nucleotide sequence: TGCAGCGTTGGGGACAGGGGTAAGGTAGAGCAGTACTTC.

This chain joins TRBV3-1 and TRBJ1-6, with D perhaps matching TRBD1 (5 bases). Germline CDR1 and CDR2: LGHDT and YNNKEL (reference sequence). The V end lost 4 bases, the J end lost 6 bases, and 25 bases lay between the germline ends. This CDR3 is 19 amino acids long. This chain's CDR3 is CASSLTLLGGSSRNSPLHF. CDR3 sequence (DNA): TGTGCCAGCAGCCTCACCCTCCTCGGGGGTAGTAGTCGTAATTCACCCCTCCACTTT.

This clonotype was seen repeatedly, ten times or more. The V gene is TRBV6-2 or TRBV6-3, the J gene TRBJ1-5; 7 positions match TRBD1. The J segment lost 2 bases and the V segment lost 5 bases, leaving 6 bases of the junction unmatched. The CDR3 consists of 15 residues. The germline V gene has CDR1 MNHEY and CDR2 SVGEGT. The CDR3 region has the DNA TGTGCCAGCAGTCGCACAGGGGAGGGCAATCAGCCCCAGCATTTT. It encodes CASSRTGEGNQPQHF.

The chain has TRBV29-1 and TRBJ2-3, with D perhaps assigned TRBD1 or TRBD2 (5 bases each). V was cut by 8 bases and J by 0 bases, with 12 bases left in between. Looked up from germline, CDR1 is SQVTM and CDR2 is ANQGSEA. There are 13 residues in the CDR3. The CDR3 reads CSQTRDSTDTQYF. The CDR3 DNA is TGCAGCCAGACCAGGGACAGCACAGATACGCAGTATTTT.

The rearrangement joins TRBV20-1 to TRBJ2-7; D is perhaps TRBD1 or TRBD2 (5 bases each). Between the trimmed V and J ends, which lost 7 bases and 2 bases, there was a span of 15 bases. The CDR3 has 13 amino acids. CDR1 and CDR2 from the germline V gene are DFQATT and SNEGSKA (reference sequence). The CDR3 bases are TGCAGTGTTTCCGGGGCAGAGCCCTACGAGCAGTACTTC. It codes for CSVSGAEPYEQYF.

This clonotype was recorded at least ten times. The V gene is TRBV9, the J gene TRBJ2-7; the D is unclear. Germline CDR1 reads SGDLS; CDR2 reads YYNGEE. The CDR3 totals 15 residues. V dropped 4 bases and J dropped 7 bases, with 21 bases sitting between them. The CDR3 DNA sequence: TGTGCCAGCAGCCCCCGGCGCACCCTTGATGGAGAGCAGTACTTC. Translating it yields CASSPRRTLDGEQYF.

The V call is TRBV7-2, the J call TRBJ2-7; tentative D call: TRBD2 (5 bases). CDR3 length equals 14 residues. In germline, CDR1 is SGHTA, CDR2 FQGNSA. V was trimmed by 5 bases and J by 2 bases, leaving 13 bases between them. The chain's CDR3 is CASSRSTAAYEQYF. The CDR3 DNA is TGTGCCAGCAGCCGATCTACAGCGGCCTACGAGCAGTACTTC.

The chain recombines TRBV4-3 with TRBJ2-5; 10 bases map to TRBD1. The CDR3 loop spans 17 amino acids. Germline trimming cut 0 bases from V and 5 bases from J; bases unmatched to any gene: 9. Germline CDR1 and CDR2: LGHNA and YSLEER. The CDR3 is CASSQDGLGTGAETQYF. The CDR3 DNA follows: TGCGCCAGCAGCCAAGACGGACTTGGGACAGGGGCGGAGACCCAGTACTTC.

The table lists this clonotype with a few counts. The rearrangement joins TRBV15 to TRBJ2-7; 9 bases map to TRBD1. Germline V gene sequence: CDR1 LNHNV, CDR2 YYDKDF (reference sequence). The CDR3 runs 15 residues. V trimming: 1 base; J trimming: 7 bases; junction bases outside the gene matches: 8. The CDR3 DNA reads TGTGCCACCAGCAGAGGTTGGACAGGGGTGGGAGAGCAGTACTTC. Translation gives CATSRGWTGVGEQYF.

This clonotype was seen at least ten times. This chain uses TRBV6-1 with TRBJ2-7; tentatively, D is TRBD1 (6 bases). Germline V gene lookup returns CDR1 MNHNS and CDR2 SASEGT. The CDR3 contains 14 residues. Between the trimmed V and J ends, which lost 3 bases and 2 bases, there was a span of 11 bases. The DNA for the CDR3 is TGTGCCAGCAGTGACCGGGGACATACCTACGAGCAGTACTTC. Protein sequence: CASSDRGHTYEQYF.

This clonotype was seen more than once but under ten times. The gene calls are TRBV3-1 and TRBJ2-1; 10 bases are shared with TRBD2. J lost 7 bases, V lost 1 base, and 16 bases had no gene match. The CDR3 spans 19 residues. In germline, CDR1 is LGHDT, CDR2 YNNKEL (reference sequence). The CDR3 sequence is CASSQVKGLGLAGVNEQFF. CDR3 bases: TGTGCCAGCAGCCAAGTAAAAGGCTTAGGGCTAGCGGGAGTGAATGAGCAGTTCTTC.

The rearrangement links TRBV16 to TRBJ1-1, with 10 bases identical to TRBD1. This CDR3 contains 15 residues. Germline V gene sequence: CDR1 KGHSY, CDR2 FQNENV. With 4 bases clipped from V and 3 bases from J, the junction kept 5 bases outside the gene matches. CDR3 sequence (DNA): TGTGCCAGCAGCCCGAAGGACAGGGGGTACACTGAAGCTTTCTTT. It yields the protein CASSPKDRGYTEAFF.

The V gene is TRBV10-3, the J gene TRBJ1-2; no clear D gene. The V gene's germline CDR1 is ENHRY and CDR2 SYGVKD. With 2 bases removed from V and 3 bases from J, the gap between germline ends came to 16 bases. The CDR3 contains 16 residues. This CDR3 is CAISEDGSYSDYGYTF. The CDR3 DNA sequence: TGTGCCATCAGTGAGGACGGGAGTTACTCTGACTATGGCTACACCTTC.

The chain couples TRBV3-1 to TRBJ2-5; TRBD1 matches at 9 bases. The CDR3 is made up of 22 amino acids. J was trimmed by 2 bases and V by 2 bases; bases with no gene match: 24. Looked up from germline, CDR1 is LGHDT and CDR2 is YNNKEL (reference sequence). CDR3 amino acids: CASSQRSTGTGRVRGAQETQYF. As DNA, the CDR3 is TGTGCCAGCAGCCAAAGGTCAACAGGGACAGGGAGAGTACGGGGGGCACAAGAGACCCAGTACTTC.

The rearrangement joins TRBV28 to TRBJ2-7; 9 nucleotides line up with TRBD2. This CDR3 has 15 amino acids. V shed 6 bases, J shed 0 bases, and the junction held 6 bases outside the gene matches. Germline CDR1 reads MDHEN; CDR2 reads SYDVKM. This CDR3 is CASRRLAASSYEQYF. The CDR3 coding sequence is TGTGCCAGCAGGAGACTAGCGGCGAGCTCCTACGAGCAGTACTTC. Full variable domain (missing parts from reference TRBV28 and TRBJ2-7): DVKVTQSSRYLVKRTGEKVFLECVQDMDHENMFWYRQDPGLGLRLIYFSYDVKMKEKGDIPEGYSVSREKKERFSLILESASTNQTSMYLCASRRLAASSYEQYFGPGTRLTVT.

This clonotype appeared a few times. The CDR3 DNA sequence: TGCAGTGCCGACACCGGGACACTAGGCTACGAGCAGTACTTC. It translates to CSADTGTLGYEQYF. V usage is TRBV20-1 and J usage is TRBJ2-7; perhaps TRBD1 as D (6 bases). Looked up from germline, CDR1 is DFQATT and CDR2 is SNEGSKA (reference sequence). Trimming pared 6 bases from V and 3 bases from J, leaving 18 bases between. The CDR3 contains 14 residues.

The CDR3 DNA follows: TGTGCCAGCAGCGAAACCTGGACTAACCAAGAGACCCAGTACTTC. Its translation is CASSETWTNQETQYF. The rearrangement uses TRBV4-2 and TRBJ2-5, with D perhaps matching TRBD2 (6 bases). Trimming left V 5 bases short and J 0 bases short, with 13 bases between. The CDR3 is 15 amino acids. CDR1 and CDR2 from the germline V gene are LGHNA and YNFKEQ.

This clonotype was counted between two and nine times. The rearrangement joins TRBV19 to TRBJ1-1; no definite D call. CDR1 and CDR2 from the germline V gene are LNHDA and SQIVND (reference sequence). The CDR3 consists of 14 residues. V lost 5 bases, J lost 6 bases, and 16 bases lay in between. In DNA form, the CDR3 reads TGTGCCAGTAGTGCCGGTCCGGAGGTACCTGAAGCTTTCTTT. Translation: CASSAGPEVPEAFF.

This clonotype was seen ten or more times. The chain recombines TRBV7-2 with TRBJ2-1; unclear D gene. This CDR3 region has 15 residues. The V gene's germline CDR1 is SGHTA and CDR2 FQGNSA. The V and J ends lost 2 bases and 0 bases respectively, with 8 bases between them. CDR3 sequence reads: CASSLNHGSYNEQFF. DNA of the CDR3: TGTGCCAGCAGCTTAAACCATGGCTCCTACAATGAGCAGTTCTTC.

By its share, this clonotype is medium-sized. The chain combines TRBV7-6 with TRBJ1-6; D is undetermined. This CDR3 has 14 amino acids. CDR1 SGHVS and CDR2 FNYEAQ come from the germline V gene. Trimming shortened V by 2 bases and J by 5 bases, and 7 bases separated the two germline ends. The CDR3 loop is CASSLSVHNSPLHF. DNA of the CDR3: TGTGCCAGCAGCTTAAGTGTCCATAATTCACCCCTCCACTTT.

This clonotype came up many times. The junction and the germline gene differ at one end; a read error may be behind it. The gene calls are TRBV12-3 or TRBV12-4 and TRBJ2-1, with a possible D match to TRBD2 (5 bases). There are 14 residues in the CDR3. CDR3 sequence (DNA): TGTGCTAGCAGCTTAGCCGGCGGAGGCAATGAGCAGTTCTTC. It translates to CASSLAGGGNEQFF.

The chain links TRBV6-1 to TRBJ2-3; perhaps TRBD2 as D (5 bases). V was shortened by 6 bases and J by 2 bases, with 12 bases between the two germline ends. This CDR3 has 14 amino acids. Germline V gene sequence: CDR1 MNHNS, CDR2 SASEGT. The CDR3 DNA sequence: TGTGCCAGCAGGCGGGTTTACTACACAGATACGCAGTATTTT. Its protein product is CASRRVYYTDTQYF.